Listed here are 8 T cell receptor beta chains from one sample, sequenced in a study of blood T cell repertoires in COVID-19. Here immunoSEQ multiplex PCR was the method, and the copy in TCRdb shows in-frame clones only, minus some. Of about 310,000 clones detected, approximately 90% appear once; the ten largest clones hold roughly a tenth. Sample: PBMCs or T cells enriched from blood (not recorded which). Receptors originate from a woman aged 40 to 55 who had recovered from COVID-19.

V and J are TRBV30 and TRBJ1-1, with D perhaps TRBD1 (5 bases). CDR3 size: 13 residues. Germline V lookup: CDR1 GTSNPN, CDR2 SVGIG (reference sequence). V dropped 3 bases and J dropped 7 bases, with 15 bases sitting between them. CDR3 in amino acids: CAWSLEIQGEAFF. CDR3 DNA sequence: TGTGCCTGGAGCCTGGAGATTCAGGGTGAAGCTTTCTTT.

This chain uses TRBV6-2 or TRBV6-3 with TRBJ1-6; 8 bases match TRBD1. V trimming: 2 bases; J trimming: 10 bases; junction bases outside the gene matches: 7. From germline, CDR1 is MNHEY and CDR2 SVGEGT. The CDR3 consists of 15 residues. Written as DNA, the CDR3 is TGTGCCAGCAGTTACCCGACAGGGGAGGAATCACCCCTCCACTTT. Translating it yields CASSYPTGEESPLHF.

The rearrangement uses TRBV30 and TRBJ1-2, with TRBD1 identical over 10 bases. CDR3 length equals 15 residues. Germline CDR1 and CDR2: GTSNPN and SVGIG (reference sequence). Trimming cost V 0 bases and J 4 bases; bases outside gene matches: 5. The CDR3 nucleotides are TGTGCCTGGAGTGTGACAGGGGGCTTGGGCTATGGCTACACCTTC. Protein product: CAWSVTGGLGYGYTF.

This clone occurred once. The V and J genes are TRBV29-1 and TRBJ1-1; D perhaps matches TRBD1 (6 bases). The CDR3 is 13 residues long. The V gene's germline CDR1 is SQVTM and CDR2 ANQGSEA. V lost 4 bases, J lost 3 bases, and 12 bases lay in between. The CDR3 spells CSVVRGADTEAFF. The DNA for the CDR3 is TGCAGCGTTGTTCGGGGGGCAGACACTGAAGCTTTCTTT.

The V gene is TRBV5-1, the J gene TRBJ2-3; perhaps TRBD2 as D (5 bases). Germline V gives CDR1 SGHRS, CDR2 YFSETQ. The CDR3 loop spans 18 amino acids. The V end lost 2 bases, the J end lost 2 bases, and 21 bases lay between the germline ends. CDR3 DNA: TGCGCCAGCAGCTTACTCCCGGCGGACTCATCCCTCACAGATACGCAGTATTTT. Encoded protein: CASSLLPADSSLTDTQYF.

The table lists this clone with a count of one. The gene calls are TRBV3-1 (or the pseudogene TRBV3-2) and TRBJ2-1; possibly TRBD2 for D (5 bases). CDR1 is LGHDT, CDR2 YNNKEL, per germline (reference sequence). The CDR3 contains 15 residues. The V and J ends lost 1 base and 0 bases respectively, with 7 bases between them. CDR3 nucleotides: TGTGCCAGCAGCCAAGCGCGGGCCTCCTACAATGAGCAGTTCTTC. Its protein is CASSQARASYNEQFF.

This chain joins TRBV19 and TRBJ1-1, with 7 bases lining up with TRBD1. CDR1 is LNHDA and CDR2 is SQIVND in the germline V gene (reference sequence). This CDR3 has 17 amino acids. With V trimmed by 5 bases and J by 1 base, 13 bases remained unmatched. This CDR3 reads CASSPITGEPSNTEAFF. DNA of the CDR3: TGTGCCAGTAGTCCAATTACAGGGGAGCCGTCGAACACTGAAGCTTTCTTT.

The chain is built from TRBV6-5 and TRBJ2-2, with D maybe TRBD1 (6 bases). The length of the CDR3 is 15 residues. CDR1 and CDR2 (germline): MNHEY, SVGAGI. Trimming left V 6 bases short and J 0 bases short, with 11 bases between. The CDR3 nucleotides read TGTGCCAGCAGCCCCGCAGGGGCGAACACCGGGGAGCTGTTTTTT. Its protein is CASSPAGANTGELFF.